The 10 T cell receptor beta chains reported below all come from one sample, sequenced in a study of blood T cell repertoires in COVID-19. Profiled with immunoSEQ multiplex PCR; TCRdb holds only in-frame clones, not every one. The table shows approximately 61,000 clones, with around four fifths occurring only once. Sequencing used peripheral blood. The receptors were sampled from a man in his 70s with acute or convalescent COVID-19.

The J gene is TRBJ2-5, the V gene TRBV7-9; TRBD2 might be the D (5 bases). V lost 3 bases and J lost 7, with 12 bases in between. CDR3 length: 13 amino acids. CDR1 and CDR2 (germline): SEHNR, FQNEAQ (reference sequence). CDR3 in amino acids: CASSFPGLGTQYF. The CDR3, as DNA: TGTGCCAGCAGCTTCCCGGGATTGGGGACCCAGTACTTC.

This chain joins TRBV5-1 and TRBJ2-2; 8 bases line up with TRBD2. V trimming: 0 bases; J trimming: 3 bases; junction bases outside the gene matches: 13. Looked up from germline, CDR1 is SGHRS and CDR2 is YFSETQ. The CDR3 is 19 residues long. The DNA of the CDR3 is TGCGCCAGCAGCTTGGCCAGATCCCGCTTAGCGGGGTACACCGGGGAGCTGTTTTTT. Translated, it gives CASSLARSRLAGYTGELFF.

This chain uses TRBV7-8 with TRBJ1-1; 10 bases map to TRBD1. The germline gives CDR1 SGHVS, CDR2 FQNEAQ. The ends lost 9 bases at V and 4 bases at J; junction bases unmatched: 14. The CDR3 length is 16 residues. The CDR3: CASSRQGASSFTEAFF. CDR3 DNA sequence: TGTGCCAGTAGCCGACAGGGGGCCTCAAGTTTCACTGAAGCTTTCTTT.

This clone occurred once. This chain joins TRBV12-3 or TRBV12-4 and TRBJ2-3, with a possible D match to TRBD2 (5 bases). The CDR3 loop spans 13 amino acids. With 5 bases removed from V and 3 bases from J, the gap between germline ends came to 9 bases. As DNA, the CDR3 is TGTGCCAGCAGTCCCCCGGGGACAGATACGCAGTATTTT. This translates into CASSPPGTDTQYF.

The gene calls are TRBV6-5 and TRBJ2-7; D is ambiguous. Germline loops: CDR1 MNHEY, CDR2 SVGAGI. V was trimmed by 0 bases and J by 5 bases, leaving 8 bases between them. This CDR3 is 13 amino acids long. The CDR3 loop reads CASSYSPTNEQYF. The CDR3 DNA reads TGTGCCAGCAGTTACTCTCCGACAAACGAGCAGTACTTC.

The chain combines TRBV27 with TRBJ2-4, with unresolved D. V was shortened by 4 bases and J by 6 bases, with 16 bases between the two germline ends. Germline-derived CDR1 and CDR2 are MNHEY and SMNVEV (reference sequence). The CDR3 is 15 residues long. DNA of the CDR3: TGTGCCAGCAGTTCCAACCAGGCCCCACGAAACATTCAGTACTTC. Its translation is CASSSNQAPRNIQYF.

This chain links TRBV4-1 with TRBJ2-1; perhaps TRBD2 as D (7 bases). Trimming stripped 2 bases from V and 4 bases from J, with 15 bases between. In germline, CDR1 is MGHRA, CDR2 YSYEKL. The CDR3 extends over 16 amino acids. The CDR3 spells CASSQRGGQIYNEQFF. CDR3 coding DNA: TGCGCCAGCAGCCAAAGGGGGGGGCAGATTTACAATGAGCAGTTCTTC.

This chain uses TRBV28 with TRBJ2-5; 9 bases match TRBD1. V lost 5 bases and J lost 7; bases outside the gene matches: 11. The CDR3 contains 15 residues. The germline V gene encodes CDR1 MDHEN and CDR2 SYDVKM. CDR3: CASSPSGQGVATQYF. The CDR3 nucleotides are TGTGCCAGCAGTCCGTCGGGACAGGGCGTAGCGACCCAGTACTTC.

The chain couples TRBV5-1 to TRBJ2-1, with TRBD2 as a possible D gene (6 bases). CDR3 size: 15 residues. CDR1 and CDR2 from the germline V gene are SGHRS and YFSETQ. V lost 0 bases to trimming and J lost 5 bases, with 12 bases between them. Here the CDR3 reads CASSLESGVHNEQFF. DNA for the CDR3: TGCGCCAGCAGCTTGGAGTCGGGAGTACACAATGAGCAGTTCTTC.

CDR3 protein: CASSTRQVLGNQPQHF. As DNA, the CDR3 is TGTGCCAGTAGTACCCGACAGGTTTTGGGCAATCAGCCCCAGCATTTT. V is TRBV19 and J is TRBJ1-5; D perhaps matches TRBD1 (6 bases). From germline, CDR1 is LNHDA and CDR2 SQIVND (reference sequence). The CDR3 runs to 16 residues. Trimming removed 4 bases from V and 2 bases from J, with 15 bases in between.